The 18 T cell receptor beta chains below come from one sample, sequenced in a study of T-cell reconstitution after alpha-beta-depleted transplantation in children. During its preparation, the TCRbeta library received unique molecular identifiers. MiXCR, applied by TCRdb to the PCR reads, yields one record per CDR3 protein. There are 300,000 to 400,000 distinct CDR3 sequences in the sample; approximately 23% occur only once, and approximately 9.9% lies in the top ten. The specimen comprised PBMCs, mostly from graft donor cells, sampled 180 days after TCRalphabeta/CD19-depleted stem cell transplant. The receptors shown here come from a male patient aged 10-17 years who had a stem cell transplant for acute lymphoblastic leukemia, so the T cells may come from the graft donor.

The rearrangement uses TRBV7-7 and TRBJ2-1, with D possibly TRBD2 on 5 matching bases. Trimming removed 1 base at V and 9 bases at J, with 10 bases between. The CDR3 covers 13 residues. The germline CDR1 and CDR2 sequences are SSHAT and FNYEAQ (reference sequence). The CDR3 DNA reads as TGTGCCAGCAGCTTAGGGACTTTTAGTGAGCAGTTCTTC. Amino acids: CASSLGTFSEQFF.

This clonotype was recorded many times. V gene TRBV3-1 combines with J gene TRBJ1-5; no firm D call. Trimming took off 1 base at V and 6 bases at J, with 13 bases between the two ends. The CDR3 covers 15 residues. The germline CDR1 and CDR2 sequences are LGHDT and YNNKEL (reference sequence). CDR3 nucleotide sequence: TGTGCCAGCAGCCAAGGGGAAGGGTTTGGTCAGCCCCAGCATTTT. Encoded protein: CASSQGEGFGQPQHF.

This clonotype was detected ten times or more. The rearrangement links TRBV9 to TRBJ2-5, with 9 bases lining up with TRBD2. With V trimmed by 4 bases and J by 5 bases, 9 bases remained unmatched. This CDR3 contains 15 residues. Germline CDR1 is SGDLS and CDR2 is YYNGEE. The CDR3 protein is CASSSSGTSWETQYF. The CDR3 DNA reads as TGTGCCAGCAGCTCATCCGGGACTAGCTGGGAGACCCAGTACTTC.

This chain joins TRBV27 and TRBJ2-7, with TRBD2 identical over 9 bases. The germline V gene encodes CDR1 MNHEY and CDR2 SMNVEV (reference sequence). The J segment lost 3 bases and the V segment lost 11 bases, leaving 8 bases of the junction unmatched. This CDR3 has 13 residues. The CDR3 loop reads CASGLAGSYEQYF. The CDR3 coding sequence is TGTGCCTCCGGGCTAGCGGGGAGCTACGAGCAGTACTTC.

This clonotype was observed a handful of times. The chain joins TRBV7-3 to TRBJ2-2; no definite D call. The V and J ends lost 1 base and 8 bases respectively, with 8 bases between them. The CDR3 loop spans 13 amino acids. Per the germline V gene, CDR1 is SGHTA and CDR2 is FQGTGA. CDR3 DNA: TGTGCCAGCAGCTTAAGGAATATAGGGGAGCTGTTTTTT. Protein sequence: CASSLRNIGELFF.

The CDR3 nucleotides are TGTGCCAGCAGCTTAGAGGTTGGGGTTGGTCAGCCCCAGCATTTT. Translated: CASSLEVGVGQPQHF. V usage is TRBV7-9 and J usage is TRBJ1-5, with D uncertain. V was trimmed by 1 base and J by 6 bases, leaving 13 bases between them. The germline V gene has CDR1 SEHNR and CDR2 FQNEAQ (reference sequence). The CDR3 length is 15 residues.

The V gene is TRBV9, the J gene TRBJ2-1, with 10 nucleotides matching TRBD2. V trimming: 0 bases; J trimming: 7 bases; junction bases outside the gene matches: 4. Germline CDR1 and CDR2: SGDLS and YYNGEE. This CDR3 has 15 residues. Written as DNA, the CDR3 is TGTGCCAGCAGCGTAGTTAGCGGGAGGCGGAATGAGCAGTTCTTC. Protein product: CASSVVSGRRNEQFF.

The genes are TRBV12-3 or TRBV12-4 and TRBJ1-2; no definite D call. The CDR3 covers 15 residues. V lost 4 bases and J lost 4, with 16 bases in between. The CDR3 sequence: CASSYTEQAAYGYTF. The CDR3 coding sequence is TGTGCCAGCAGTTACACAGAGCAGGCGGCCTATGGCTACACCTTC.

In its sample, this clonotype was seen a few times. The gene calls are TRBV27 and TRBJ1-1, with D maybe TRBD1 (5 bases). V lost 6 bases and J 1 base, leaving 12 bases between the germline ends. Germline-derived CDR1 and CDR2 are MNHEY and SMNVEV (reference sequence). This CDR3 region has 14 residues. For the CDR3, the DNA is TGTGCCAGCAGGCGACAGTATCCGAACACTGAAGCTTTCTTT. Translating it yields CASRRQYPNTEAFF.

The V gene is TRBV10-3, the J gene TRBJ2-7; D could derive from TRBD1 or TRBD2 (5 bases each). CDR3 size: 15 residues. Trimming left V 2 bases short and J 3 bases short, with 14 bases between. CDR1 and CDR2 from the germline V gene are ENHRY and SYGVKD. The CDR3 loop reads CAISERWDPSYEQYF. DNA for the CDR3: TGTGCCATCAGTGAGAGGTGGGACCCGAGCTACGAGCAGTACTTC.

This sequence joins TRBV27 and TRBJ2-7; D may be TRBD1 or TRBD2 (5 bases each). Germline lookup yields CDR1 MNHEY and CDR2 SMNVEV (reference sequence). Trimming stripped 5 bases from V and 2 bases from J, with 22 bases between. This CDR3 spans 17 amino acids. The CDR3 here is CASSPHSTSRDAYEQYF. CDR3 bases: TGTGCCAGCAGTCCGCATTCGACCTCCAGGGACGCCTACGAGCAGTACTTC.

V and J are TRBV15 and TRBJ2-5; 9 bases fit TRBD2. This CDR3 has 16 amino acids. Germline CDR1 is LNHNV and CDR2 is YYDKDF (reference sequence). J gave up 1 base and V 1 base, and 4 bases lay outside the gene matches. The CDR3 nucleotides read TGTGCCACCAGCAGAGGGCCTAGCGGGGTCCAAGAGACCCAGTACTTC. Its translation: CATSRGPSGVQETQYF.

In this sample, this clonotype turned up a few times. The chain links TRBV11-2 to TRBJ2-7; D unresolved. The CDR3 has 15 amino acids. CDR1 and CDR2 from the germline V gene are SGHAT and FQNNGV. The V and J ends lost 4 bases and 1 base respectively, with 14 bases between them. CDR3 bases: TGTGCCAGCAGCTCCTTACAAGAGCGTTCCTACGAGCAGTACTTC. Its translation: CASSSLQERSYEQYF.

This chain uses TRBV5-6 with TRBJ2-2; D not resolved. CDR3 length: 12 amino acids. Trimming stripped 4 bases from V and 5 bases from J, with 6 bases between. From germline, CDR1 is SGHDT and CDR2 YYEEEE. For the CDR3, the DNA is TGTGCCAGCAGCCACTTTACCGGGGAGCTGTTTTTT. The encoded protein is CASSHFTGELFF.

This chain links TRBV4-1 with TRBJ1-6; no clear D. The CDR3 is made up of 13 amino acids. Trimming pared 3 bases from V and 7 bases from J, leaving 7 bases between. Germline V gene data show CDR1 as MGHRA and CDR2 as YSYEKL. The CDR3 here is CASSQEGNSPLHF. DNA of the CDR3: TGCGCCAGCAGCCAGGAAGGGAATTCACCCCTCCACTTT.

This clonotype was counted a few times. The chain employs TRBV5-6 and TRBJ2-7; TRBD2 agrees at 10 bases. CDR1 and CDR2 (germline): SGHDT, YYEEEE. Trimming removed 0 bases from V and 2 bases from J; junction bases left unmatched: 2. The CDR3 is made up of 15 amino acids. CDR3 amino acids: CASSLVSGRAYEQYF. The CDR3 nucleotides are TGTGCCAGCAGCTTGGTCAGCGGGAGGGCCTACGAGCAGTACTTC.

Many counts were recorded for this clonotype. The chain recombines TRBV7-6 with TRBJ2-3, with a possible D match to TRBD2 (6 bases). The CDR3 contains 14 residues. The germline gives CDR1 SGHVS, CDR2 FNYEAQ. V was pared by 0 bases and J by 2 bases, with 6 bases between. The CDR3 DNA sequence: TGTGCCAGCAGCTTAGCGGGACTCACAGATACGCAGTATTTT. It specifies CASSLAGLTDTQYF.

The CDR3, as DNA: TGTGCCAGCAGTTTCCTGGACACTGCTCAGGATGAGCAGTTCTTC. Translating gives CASSFLDTAQDEQFF. The rearrangement uses TRBV27 and TRBJ2-1; a weak D match, TRBD1 (5 bases). This CDR3 comprises 15 residues. In germline, CDR1 is MNHEY, CDR2 SMNVEV (reference sequence). Trimming stripped 3 bases from V and 8 bases from J, with 17 bases between.